This T cell receptor (beta chain) was sequenced for a study of T-cell memory formation after mild COVID-19. In TCRdb, the 5' RACE reads were re-called with MiXCR into one record per CDR3 protein. The table lists more than 150,000 distinct CDR3 sequences, less than 20% of them singletons. CDR3 length equals 15 residues. Germline CDR1 is SNHLY and CDR2 is FYNNEI. V lost 1 base, J lost 3 bases, and 9 bases lay in between. This clonotype came up a few times. The sequence came from a man aged 18 to 29 who had mild COVID-19 (a few samples of this study predate the infection). Cell type and time point are not known. The chain joins TRBV2 to TRBJ2-2; D not certain. The source material was PBMCs or a T cell subset sorted from them (not recorded which). The CDR3 nucleotides are TGTGCCAGCAGTGAAGTCCAGGTGGACACCGGGGAGCTGTTTTTT. This encodes CASSEVQVDTGELFF.